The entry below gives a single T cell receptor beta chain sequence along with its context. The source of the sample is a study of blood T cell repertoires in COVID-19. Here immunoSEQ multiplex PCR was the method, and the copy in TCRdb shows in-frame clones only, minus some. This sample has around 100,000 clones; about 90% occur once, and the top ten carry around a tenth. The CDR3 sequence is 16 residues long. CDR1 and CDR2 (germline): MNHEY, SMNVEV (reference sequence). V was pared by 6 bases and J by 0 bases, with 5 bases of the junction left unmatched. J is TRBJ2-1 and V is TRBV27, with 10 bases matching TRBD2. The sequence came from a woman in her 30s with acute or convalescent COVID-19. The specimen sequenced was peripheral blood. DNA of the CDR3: TGTGCCAGCAGGGTACTAGCGGGGATCTCCTACAATGAGCAGTTCTTC. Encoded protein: CASRVLAGISYNEQFF.